This T cell receptor beta chain was documented in a study of relationships among human T cell subsets. From mRNA, alpha and beta CDR3 regions were amplified using semiquantitative ARM-PCR. In ARM-PCR, communal superprimers followed tagged nested gene-specific primers for exponential amplification. One entry per CDR3 protein, called by TCRdb with MiXCR from the multiplex PCR reads. The sample gives roughly 5,400 distinct CDR3 sequences, 65% of which show up once; 50% to 70% is in the top ten. After negative selection with anti-CD4 multisort beads, CD8+ T cells were positively selected with anti-CD8 beads. V trimming: 5 bases; J trimming: 2 bases; junction bases outside the gene matches: 3. Germline loops: CDR1 SQVTM, CDR2 ANQGSEA. This CDR3 is built from 12 residues.

This clonotype originated in a man aged 35 to 55 in good health. The chain links TRBV29-1 to TRBJ2-7, with TRBD1 identical over 7 bases. Specimen: CD8+ T cells sorted from blood. In DNA form, the CDR3 reads TGCAGCGTTAGACAGGGACCCTACGAGCAGTACTTC. Encoded protein: CSVRQGPYEQYF.